The clone carrying this T cell receptor (beta chain) has a handful of counts. The CDR3 is made up of 13 amino acids. Germline V gives CDR1 SQVTM, CDR2 ANQGSEA. V dropped 0 bases and J dropped 0 bases, with 5 bases sitting between them. It was with unique molecular identifiers that the TCRbeta library was prepared. MiXCR, applied by TCRdb to the PCR reads, yields one record per CDR3 protein. The sample lists about 370,000 distinct CDR3 sequences; approximately 20% were seen once. These data originate in a study of T-cell reconstitution after alpha-beta-depleted transplantation in children. The chain carries TRBV29-1 and TRBJ2-5; D unresolved. The sequence was collected from a human donor who donated a stem cell graft to a child with acute myeloid leukemia. This specimen was PBMCs from the stem cell graft donor, taken from the stem cell graft. This chain's CDR3 is CSVEDPNQETQYF. CDR3 DNA sequence: TGCAGCGTTGAAGATCCGAACCAAGAGACCCAGTACTTC.